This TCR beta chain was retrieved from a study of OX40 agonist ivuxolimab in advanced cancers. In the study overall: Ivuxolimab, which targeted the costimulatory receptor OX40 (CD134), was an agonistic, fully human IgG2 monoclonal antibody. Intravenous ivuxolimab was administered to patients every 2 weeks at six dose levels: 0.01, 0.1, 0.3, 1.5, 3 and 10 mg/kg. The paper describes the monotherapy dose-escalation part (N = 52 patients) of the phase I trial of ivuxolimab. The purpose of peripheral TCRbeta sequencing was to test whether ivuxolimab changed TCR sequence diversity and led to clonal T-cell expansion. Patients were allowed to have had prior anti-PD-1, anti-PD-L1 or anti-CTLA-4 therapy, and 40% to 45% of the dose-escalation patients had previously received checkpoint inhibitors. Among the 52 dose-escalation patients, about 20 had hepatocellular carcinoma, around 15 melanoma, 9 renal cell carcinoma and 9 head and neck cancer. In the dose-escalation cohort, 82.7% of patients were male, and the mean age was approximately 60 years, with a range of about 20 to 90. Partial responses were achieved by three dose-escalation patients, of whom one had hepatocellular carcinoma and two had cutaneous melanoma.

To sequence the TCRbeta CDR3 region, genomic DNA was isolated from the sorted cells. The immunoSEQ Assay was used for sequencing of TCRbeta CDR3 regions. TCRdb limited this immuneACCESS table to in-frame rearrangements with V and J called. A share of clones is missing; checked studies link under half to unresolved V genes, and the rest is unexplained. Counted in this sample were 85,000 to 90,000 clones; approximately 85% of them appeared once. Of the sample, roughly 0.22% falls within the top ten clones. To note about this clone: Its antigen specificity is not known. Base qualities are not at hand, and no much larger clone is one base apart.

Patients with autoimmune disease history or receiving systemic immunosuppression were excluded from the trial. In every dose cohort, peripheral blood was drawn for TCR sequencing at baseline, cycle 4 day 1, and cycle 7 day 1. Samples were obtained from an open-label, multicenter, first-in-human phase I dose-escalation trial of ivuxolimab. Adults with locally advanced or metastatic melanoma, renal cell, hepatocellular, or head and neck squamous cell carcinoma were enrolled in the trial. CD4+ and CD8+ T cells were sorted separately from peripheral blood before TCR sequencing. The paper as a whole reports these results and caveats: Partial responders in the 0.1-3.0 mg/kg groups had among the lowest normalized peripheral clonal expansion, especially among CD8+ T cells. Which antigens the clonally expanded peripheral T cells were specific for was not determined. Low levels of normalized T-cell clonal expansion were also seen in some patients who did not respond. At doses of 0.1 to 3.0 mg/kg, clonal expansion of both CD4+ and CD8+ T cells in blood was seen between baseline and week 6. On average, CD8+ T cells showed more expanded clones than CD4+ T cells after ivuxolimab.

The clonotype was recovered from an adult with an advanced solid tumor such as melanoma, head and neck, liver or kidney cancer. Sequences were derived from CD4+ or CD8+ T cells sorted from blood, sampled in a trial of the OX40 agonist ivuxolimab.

The CDR3 protein: CASSVVGMNTGELFF. The DNA sequence reads TGTGCCAGCAGCGTAGTAGGGATGAACACCGGGGAGCTGTTTTTT. The rearranged chain carries TRBV9 and TRBJ2-2, with no D gene named confidently. Relative to germline, V is 0 bases shorter and J is 1 base shorter, with 7 bases between their ends. The CDR3, cysteine through phenylalanine, is 15 amino acids long. Only CDR3 DNA is held: 45 bases, read in frame from base 1. The CDR1 and CDR2 encoded by the germline V gene are SGDLS and YYNGEE. The CDR3 plus the reference TRBV9 and TRBJ2-2 genes for the other parts give the full variable domain: DSGVTQTPKHLITATGQRVTLRCSPRSGDLSVYWYQQSLDQGLQFLIQYYNGEERAKGNILERFSAQQFPDLHSELNLSSLELGDSALYFCASSVVGMNTGELFFGEGSRLTVL.